This T cell receptor beta chain was sequenced for a study of blood T cell repertoires in COVID-19. Whole-study context: Acute and convalescent COVID-19 specimens originated in the United States, Italy and Spain. Sources were T cells, B-cell-depleted T cells, or PBMCs; the material itself was cDNA or gDNA.

Per the study methods: From reference gene primer amplification, estimates of nucleated cell counts were derived. The method was immunoSEQ multiplex PCR; TCRdb's version includes in-frame clones alone and lacks a portion of them. The D gene and trimming were derived from the DNA, and the V and J assignments and clone size from that table. The sample comprises tens of thousands of clones, roughly 88% of which are singletons, and approximately 10% rests with the top ten. The CDR3 extends over 13 amino acids. CDR1 is MNHEY and CDR2 is SMNVEV in the germline V gene (reference sequence). V lost 2 bases and J 4 bases, leaving 9 bases between the germline ends.

Sequenced sample: peripheral blood. This chain uses TRBV27 with TRBJ2-7, with D perhaps matching TRBD1 (5 bases). This clonotype was obtained from a man aged 60 to 69 with active COVID-19. The CDR3 DNA reads as TGTGCCAGCAGTTTAGGGGCTTCGTACGAGCAGTACTTC. Protein sequence: CASSLGASYEQYF.